One sample yielded the 10 T cell receptor beta chains listed below, sequenced in a study of blood T cell repertoires in COVID-19. Libraries were prepared by immunoSEQ multiplex PCR; TCRdb keeps only in-frame clonotypes and omits some of them. The table includes approximately 350,000 clones, around 82% detected once. The specimen sequenced was peripheral blood. The receptors were sampled from a man aged 25-40 years with active or convalescent COVID-19.

This sequence joins TRBV2 and TRBJ2-7; weak D call: TRBD1 (5 bases). The CDR3 consists of 14 residues. Germline CDR1 reads SNHLY; CDR2 reads FYNNEI. V lost 1 base, J lost 2 bases, and 9 bases lay in between. In DNA form, the CDR3 reads TGTGCCAGCAGTGAAGACAGGCTCGCCTACGAGCAGTACTTC. Translating gives CASSEDRLAYEQYF.

V is TRBV21-1 and J is TRBJ1-5. TRBV21-1 is recorded as a pseudogene. The CDR3 extends over 15 amino acids. As DNA, the CDR3 is TGTGCCAGCAGCAAAGAATGCGGTAGCAATCAGCCCCAGCATTTT. As protein: CASSKECGSNQPQHF.

The rearrangement uses TRBV12-3 or TRBV12-4 and TRBJ2-1; a weak D match, TRBD1 (6 bases). The germline V and J ends were trimmed by 4 bases and 15 bases, with 19 bases remaining between them. CDR3 length: 13 amino acids. The CDR3 DNA is TGTGCCAGCAGTTCAGGGGTGGGCAATGCGCCGTTCTTC. This sequence encodes CASSSGVGNAPFF.

The CDR3 DNA is TGTGCCAGCAGCCCCTCGGCGGGCGGGGAGCTGTTTTTT. Encoded protein: CASSPSAGGELFF. This sequence joins TRBV14 and TRBJ2-2, with D possibly TRBD2 on 5 matching bases. Germline V gives CDR1 SGHDN, CDR2 FVKESK. V was pared by 4 bases and J by 7 bases, with 10 bases between. CDR3 size: 13 residues.

The chain combines TRBV30 with TRBJ1-6; D possibly corresponds to TRBD1 (6 bases). The germline V gene has CDR1 GTSNPN and CDR2 SVGIG (reference sequence). The CDR3 has 14 amino acids. Deletions cut 4 bases from V and 10 bases from J, with 17 bases between. CDR3 amino acids: CAWNRAGAQSPLHF. CDR3 nucleotides: TGTGCCTGGAACCGGGCAGGGGCCCAATCACCCCTCCACTTT.

This clone was detected once. The chain employs TRBV29-1 and TRBJ2-1; 8 bases agree with TRBD2. CDR3 length: 12 residues. Germline trimming cut 6 bases from V and 6 bases from J; bases unmatched to any gene: 4. CDR1 and CDR2 from the germline V gene are SQVTM and ANQGSEA. CDR3 DNA sequence: TGCAGCGTCCCACTAGCGGCCAATGAGCAGTTCTTC. Its translation is CSVPLAANEQFF.

J is TRBJ2-5 and V is TRBV5-1, with D possibly TRBD1 on 5 matching bases. Per germline, CDR1 SGHRS and CDR2 YFSETQ. Trimming removed 0 bases at V and 3 bases at J, with 12 bases between. This CDR3 is 15 amino acids long. DNA for the CDR3: TGCGCCAGCAGCTTGGAATCCCCCAGGGAAGAGACCCAGTACTTC. Its translation is CASSLESPREETQYF. The variable domain in full, with the rest retrieved from reference TRBV5-1 and TRBJ2-5, is KAGVTQTPRYLIKTRGQQVTLSCSPISGHRSVSWYQQTPGQGLQFLFEYFSETQRNKGNFPGRFSGRQFSNSRSEMNVSTLELGDSALYLCASSLESPREETQYFGPGTRLLVL.

The chain has TRBV28 and TRBJ1-2, with D perhaps matching TRBD1 (6 bases). This CDR3 has 15 residues. The V and J ends lost 5 bases and 1 base respectively, with 14 bases between them. Per germline, CDR1 MDHEN and CDR2 SYDVKM. The CDR3 DNA sequence: TGTGCCAGCAGTCTAGCGGGGGCCTTTAACTATGGCTACACCTTC. Translation gives CASSLAGAFNYGYTF.

This clone was detected only once. This chain joins TRBV11-2 and TRBJ2-1, with D possibly matching TRBD2 (6 bases). Per the germline V gene, CDR1 is SGHAT and CDR2 is FQNNGV. The CDR3 contains 18 residues. V shed 5 bases and J shed 8 bases, with 28 bases lying between them. CDR3 DNA sequence: TGTGCCAGCAGCGGAGAGGAGGTCAATCGCGGCGGGATCTATGAGCAGTTCTTC. Translated, it gives CASSGEEVNRGGIYEQFF.

The rearrangement links TRBV19 to TRBJ2-7, with TRBD2 matching 10 bases. The CDR3 consists of 16 residues. The germline CDR1 and CDR2 sequences are LNHDA and SQIVND (reference sequence). V lost 6 bases, J lost 0 bases, and 8 bases stayed unmatched. In DNA form, the CDR3 reads TGTGCCAGTAGCCCCGCTAGCGGGAGCTACTCCTACGAGCAGTACTTC. This gives the protein CASSPASGSYSYEQYF.